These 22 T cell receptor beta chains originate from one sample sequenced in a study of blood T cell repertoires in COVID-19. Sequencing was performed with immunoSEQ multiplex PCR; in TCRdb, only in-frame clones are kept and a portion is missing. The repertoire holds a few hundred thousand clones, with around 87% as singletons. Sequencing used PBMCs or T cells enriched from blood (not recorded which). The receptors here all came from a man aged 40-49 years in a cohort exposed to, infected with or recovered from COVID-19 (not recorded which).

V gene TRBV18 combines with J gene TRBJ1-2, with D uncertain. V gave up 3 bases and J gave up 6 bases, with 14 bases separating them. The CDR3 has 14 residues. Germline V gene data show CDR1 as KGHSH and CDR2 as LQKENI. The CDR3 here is CASSPSPGYNGYTF. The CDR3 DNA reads TGTGCCAGCTCACCCTCGCCGGGGTATAATGGCTACACCTTC.

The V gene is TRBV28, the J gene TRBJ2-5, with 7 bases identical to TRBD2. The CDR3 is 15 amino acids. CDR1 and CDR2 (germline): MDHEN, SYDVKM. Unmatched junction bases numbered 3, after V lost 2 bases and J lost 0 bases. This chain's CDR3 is CASSLAGVYQETQYF. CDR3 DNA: TGTGCCAGCAGTTTAGCGGGGGTCTACCAAGAGACCCAGTACTTC.

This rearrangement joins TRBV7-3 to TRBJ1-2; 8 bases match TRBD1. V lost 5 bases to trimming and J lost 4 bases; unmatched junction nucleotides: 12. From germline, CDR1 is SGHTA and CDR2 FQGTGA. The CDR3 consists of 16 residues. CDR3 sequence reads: CASSPGTGTSGYGYTF. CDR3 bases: TGTGCCAGCAGCCCCGGGACAGGCACTTCCGGCTATGGCTACACCTTC.

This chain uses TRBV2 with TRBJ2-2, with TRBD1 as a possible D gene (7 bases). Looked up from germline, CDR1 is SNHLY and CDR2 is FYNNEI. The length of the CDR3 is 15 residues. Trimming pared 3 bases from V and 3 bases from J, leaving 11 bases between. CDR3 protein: CASSDQGGHTGELFF. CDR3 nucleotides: TGTGCCAGCAGTGATCAGGGGGGACACACCGGGGAGCTGTTTTTT. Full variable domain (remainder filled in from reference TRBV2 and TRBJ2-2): EPEVTQTPSHQVTQMGQEVILRCVPISNHLYFYWYRQILGQKVEFLVSFYNNEISEKSEIFDDQFSVERPDGSNFTLKIRSTKLEDSAMYFCASSDQGGHTGELFFGEGSRLTVL.

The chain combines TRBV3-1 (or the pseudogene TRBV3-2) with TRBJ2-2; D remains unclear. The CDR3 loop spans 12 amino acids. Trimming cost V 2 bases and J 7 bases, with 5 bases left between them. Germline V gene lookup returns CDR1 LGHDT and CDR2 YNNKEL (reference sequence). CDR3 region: CASSQPSGELFF. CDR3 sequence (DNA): TGTGCCAGCAGCCAACCGAGCGGGGAGCTGTTTTTT.

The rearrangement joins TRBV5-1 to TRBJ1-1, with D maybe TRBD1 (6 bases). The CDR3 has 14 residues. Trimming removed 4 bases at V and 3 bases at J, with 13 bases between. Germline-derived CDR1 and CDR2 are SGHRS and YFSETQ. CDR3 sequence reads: CASSIQGKDTEAFF. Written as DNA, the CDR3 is TGCGCCAGCAGCATACAGGGAAAGGACACTGAAGCTTTCTTT.

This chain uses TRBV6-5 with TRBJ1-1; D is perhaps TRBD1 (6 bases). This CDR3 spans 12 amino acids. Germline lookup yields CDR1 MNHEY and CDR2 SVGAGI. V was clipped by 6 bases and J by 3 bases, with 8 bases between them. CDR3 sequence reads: CASRQGDTEAFF. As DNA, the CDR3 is TGTGCCAGCAGACAGGGTGACACTGAAGCTTTCTTT.

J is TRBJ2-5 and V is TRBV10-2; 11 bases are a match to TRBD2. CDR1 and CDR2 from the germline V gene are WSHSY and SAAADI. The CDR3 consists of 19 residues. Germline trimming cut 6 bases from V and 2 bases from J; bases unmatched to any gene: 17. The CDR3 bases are TGCGCCAGCAGGGATCCGGCGGCTAGCGGGAGGAGGCTACAAGAGACCCAGTACTTC. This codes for CASRDPAASGRRLQETQYF.

The CDR3 spells CASSLSTYEQYF. CDR3 nucleotide sequence: TGTGCCAGCAGCTTATCAACCTACGAGCAGTACTTC. The chain has TRBV7-9 and TRBJ2-7; D not certain. From germline, CDR1 is SEHNR and CDR2 FQNEAQ (reference sequence). This CDR3 has 12 amino acids. The V end lost 2 bases, the J end lost 2 bases, and 4 bases lay between the germline ends.

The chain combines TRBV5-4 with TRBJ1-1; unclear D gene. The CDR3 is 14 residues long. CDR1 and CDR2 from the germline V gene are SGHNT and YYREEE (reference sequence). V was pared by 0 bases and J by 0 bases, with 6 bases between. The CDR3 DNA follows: TGTGCCAGCAGCTTGGACAGTATGAACACTGAAGCTTTCTTT. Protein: CASSLDSMNTEAFF.

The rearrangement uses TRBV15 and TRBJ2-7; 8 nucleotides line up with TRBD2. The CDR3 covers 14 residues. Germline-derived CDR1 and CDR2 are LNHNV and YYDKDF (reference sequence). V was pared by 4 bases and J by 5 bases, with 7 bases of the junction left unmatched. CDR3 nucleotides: TGTGCCACCAGCAAGGGACTAGATGTCGACGAGCAGTACTTC. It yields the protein CATSKGLDVDEQYF.

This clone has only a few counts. CDR3 bases: TGTGCCAGCAGTTCCACCACAGGACAGGGGGCGGGCAATCAGCCCCAGCATTTT. Translation: CASSSTTGQGAGNQPQHF. The rearrangement joins TRBV27 to TRBJ1-5, with 11 nucleotides matching TRBD1. This CDR3 is 18 amino acids long. Germline CDR1 and CDR2: MNHEY and SMNVEV (reference sequence). The V gene end was trimmed by 4 bases and the J gene end by 2 bases; junction bases not matched to a gene: 10.

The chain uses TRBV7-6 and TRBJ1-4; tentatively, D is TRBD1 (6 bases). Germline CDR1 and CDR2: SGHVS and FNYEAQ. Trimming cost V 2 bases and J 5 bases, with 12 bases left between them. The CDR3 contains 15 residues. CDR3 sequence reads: CASSLQTGLNEKLFF. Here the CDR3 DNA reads TGTGCCAGCAGCTTACAGACAGGTTTGAATGAAAAACTGTTTTTT.

Here the CDR3 DNA reads TGCGCCAGCAGGGGACAGGCAGGTTCAACTAATGAAAAACTGTTTTTT. Its translation: CASRGQAGSTNEKLFF. The chain is built from TRBV5-1 and TRBJ1-4; 8 positions match TRBD1. The germline CDR1 and CDR2 sequences are SGHRS and YFSETQ. The CDR3 covers 16 residues. After removal of 5 bases from V and 0 bases from J, the junction contained 6 bases not matched to a gene.

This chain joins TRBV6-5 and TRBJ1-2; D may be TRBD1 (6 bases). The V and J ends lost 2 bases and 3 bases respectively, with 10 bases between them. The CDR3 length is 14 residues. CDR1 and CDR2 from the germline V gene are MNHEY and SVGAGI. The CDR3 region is CASSYQTGDYGYTF. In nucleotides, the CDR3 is TGTGCCAGCAGTTACCAGACAGGTGACTATGGCTACACCTTC.

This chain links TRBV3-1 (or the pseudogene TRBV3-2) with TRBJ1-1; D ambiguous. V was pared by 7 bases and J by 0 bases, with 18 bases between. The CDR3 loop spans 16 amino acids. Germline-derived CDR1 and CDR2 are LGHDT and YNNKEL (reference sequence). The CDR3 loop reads CASNIAQNGLNTEAFF. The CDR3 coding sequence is TGTGCCAGCAATATTGCACAGAACGGATTGAACACTGAAGCTTTCTTT.

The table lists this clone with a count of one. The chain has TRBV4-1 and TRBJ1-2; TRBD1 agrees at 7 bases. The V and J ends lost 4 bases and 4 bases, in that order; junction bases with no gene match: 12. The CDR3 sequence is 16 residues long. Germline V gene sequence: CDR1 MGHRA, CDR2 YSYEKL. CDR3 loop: CASSPERAGGAYGYTF. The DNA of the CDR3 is TGCGCCAGCAGCCCCGAGCGGGCAGGGGGAGCCTATGGCTACACCTTC.

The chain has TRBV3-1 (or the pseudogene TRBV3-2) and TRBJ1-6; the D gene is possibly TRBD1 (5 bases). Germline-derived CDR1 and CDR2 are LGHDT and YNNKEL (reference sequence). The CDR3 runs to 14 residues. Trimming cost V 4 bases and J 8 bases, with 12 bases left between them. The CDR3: CASSRSPRDSPLHF. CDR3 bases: TGTGCCAGCAGCCGATCTCCCAGGGATTCACCCCTCCACTTT.

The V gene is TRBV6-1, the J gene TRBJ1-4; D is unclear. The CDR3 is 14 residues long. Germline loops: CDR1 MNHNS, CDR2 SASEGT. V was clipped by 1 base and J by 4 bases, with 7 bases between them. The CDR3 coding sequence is TGTGCCAGCAGTGAAGGGCAGTTTAATGAAAAACTGTTTTTT. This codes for CASSEGQFNEKLFF.

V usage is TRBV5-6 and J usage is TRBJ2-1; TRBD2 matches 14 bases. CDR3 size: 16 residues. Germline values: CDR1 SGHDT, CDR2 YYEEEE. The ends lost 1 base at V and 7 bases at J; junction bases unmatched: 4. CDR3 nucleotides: TGTGCCAGCAGCTTGATTGGGACTAGCGGGAGAAATGAGCAGTTCTTC. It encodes CASSLIGTSGRNEQFF.

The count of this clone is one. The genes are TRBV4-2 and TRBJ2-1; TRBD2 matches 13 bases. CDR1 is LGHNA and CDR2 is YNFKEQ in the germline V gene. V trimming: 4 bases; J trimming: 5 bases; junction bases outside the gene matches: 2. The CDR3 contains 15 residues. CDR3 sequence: CASSPGLAGNNEQFF. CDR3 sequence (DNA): TGTGCCAGCAGCCCGGGACTAGCGGGAAACAATGAGCAGTTCTTC.

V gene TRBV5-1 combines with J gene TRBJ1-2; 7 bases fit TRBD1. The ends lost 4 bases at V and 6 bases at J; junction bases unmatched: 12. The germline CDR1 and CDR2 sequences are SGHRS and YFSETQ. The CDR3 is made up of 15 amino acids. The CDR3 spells CASSKGQPRADGYTF. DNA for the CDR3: TGCGCCAGCAGCAAGGGACAGCCTCGAGCGGATGGCTACACCTTC.